The rows below give T cell receptor beta chains drawn from one sample of a study of tumor and adjacent non-tumor tissue in lung cancer. TCRdb reanalysed the multiplex PCR reads using MiXCR and keeps one entry per CDR3 protein. The sample records 100,000 to 120,000 distinct CDR3 sequences, nearly 85% being singletons. The sequencing input was lung tumor tissue. These receptors came from a man aged 70 or older with non-small cell lung cancer. Each CDR3 is given with its conserved first and last residue.

j_gene	v_gene	CDR3aa
TRBJ1-6	TRBV6-5	CASRTVERFNSPPHF
TRBJ1-6	TRBV12-3/TRBV12-4	CASSRTVYNSPSHF
TRBJ1-1	TRBV6-6	CTSTSRWQAFF
TRBJ2-2	TRBV5-4	CASSRIRDTGELFF
TRBJ1-2	TRBV10-1	CASSPGTGGEVYTF
TRBJ2-3	TRBV5-1	CASSSRGQGAVVADTQYF
TRBJ1-1	TRBV11-3	CARSLFNIRMNTEAFF
TRBJ2-1	TRBV4-3	CASIRDPAGAEYIEQFF
TRBJ2-3	TRBV7-3	CASSLTRGTGGETYTQYF
TRBJ2-1	TRBV20-1	CSARPGLAGVGNEQFF
TRBJ1-1	TRBV11-2	CASSIARGRTEAFF
TRBJ2-2	TRBV29-1	CSADVAGGTEELFF
TRBJ1-1	TRBV29-1	CSVRQGPRSEAFF
TRBJ2-7	TRBV6-5	CAVGRRLVGSYGQYF
TRBJ2-7	TRBV12-3/TRBV12-4	CTSKQAPSNYEEYF
TRBJ2-1	TRBV24-1	CATSGRGRDNEQFF
TRBJ2-5	TRBV4-1	CVSSQQSGQETQYF
TRBJ2-1	TRBV11-2	CANCLHVRDWVSYNEQFF
TRBJ2-7	TRBV4-1	CASNHLGDRIYEQHF
TRBJ2-1	TRBV11-2	CPSRLHVRDWASYNEHFF
TRBJ2-7	TRBV4-2	CASTPASGRDSYEQYF
TRBJ1-1	TRBV10-2	CATRDRGVEAFF
TRBJ2-2	TRBV11-3	CASSFLYTGKLFF
TRBJ1-1	TRBV29-1	CSGHGTKYTEAFF
TRBJ2-1	TRBV6-2/TRBV6-3	CASYRCGYNEQFF